This T cell receptor (beta chain) originates from a study of control samples from healthy donors and cancer patients. Measured with immunoSEQ multiplex PCR; TCRdb has only the in-frame clones, and not every one. The sample carries 45,000 to 65,000 clones, 88% recorded once. V dropped 8 bases and J dropped 3; count of bases not matched to a gene: 9. The CDR3 loop spans 15 amino acids. Germline assignment: CDR1 SGHKS and CDR2 YYEKEE (reference sequence). The TCR was taken from a man in his forties or fifties with head and neck cancer. The sample consisted of PBMCs. The chain couples TRBV5-5 to TRBJ2-3; 10 bases are shared with TRBD1. The CDR3 sequence is CASHRQGAGTDTQYF. CDR3 nucleotides: TGTGCCAGTCATAGACAGGGGGCGGGGACAGATACGCAGTATTTT.